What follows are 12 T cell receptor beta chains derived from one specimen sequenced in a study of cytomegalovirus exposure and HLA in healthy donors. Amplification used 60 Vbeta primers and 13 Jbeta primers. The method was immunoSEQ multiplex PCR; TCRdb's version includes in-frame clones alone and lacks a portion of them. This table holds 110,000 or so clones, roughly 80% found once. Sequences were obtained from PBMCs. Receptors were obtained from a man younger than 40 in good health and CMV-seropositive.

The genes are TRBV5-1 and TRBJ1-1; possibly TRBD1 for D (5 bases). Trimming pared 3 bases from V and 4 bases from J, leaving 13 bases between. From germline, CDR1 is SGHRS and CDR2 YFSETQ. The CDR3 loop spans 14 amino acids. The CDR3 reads CASSWGGAATEAFF. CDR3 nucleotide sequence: TGCGCCAGCAGCTGGGGGGGAGCGGCCACTGAAGCTTTCTTT.

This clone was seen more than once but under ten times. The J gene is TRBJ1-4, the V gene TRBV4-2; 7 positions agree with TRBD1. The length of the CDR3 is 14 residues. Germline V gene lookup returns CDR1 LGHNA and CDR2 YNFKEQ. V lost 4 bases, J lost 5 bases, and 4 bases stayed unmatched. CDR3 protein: CASSPPGQNEKLFF. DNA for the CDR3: TGTGCCAGCAGCCCTCCGGGACAGAATGAAAAACTGTTTTTT.

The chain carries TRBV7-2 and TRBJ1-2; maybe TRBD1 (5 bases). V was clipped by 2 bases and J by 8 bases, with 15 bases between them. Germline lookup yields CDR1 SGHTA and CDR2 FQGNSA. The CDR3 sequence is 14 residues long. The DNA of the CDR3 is TGTGCCAGCAGCTTAAGGTCCACACAGGAGGGCTACACCTTC. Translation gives CASSLRSTQEGYTF.

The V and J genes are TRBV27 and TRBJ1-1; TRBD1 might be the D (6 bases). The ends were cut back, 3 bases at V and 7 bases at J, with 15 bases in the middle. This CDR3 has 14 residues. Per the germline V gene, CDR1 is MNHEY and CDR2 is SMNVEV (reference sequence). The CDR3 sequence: CASSFRRTALEAFF. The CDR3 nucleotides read TGTGCCAGCAGTTTCCGCCGGACAGCCCTTGAAGCTTTCTTT.

The CDR3 DNA is TGTGCCAGCAGCTCCGGCACAGGGCTCGCAGATACGCAGTATTTT. Residues: CASSSGTGLADTQYF. The V gene is TRBV11-3, the J gene TRBJ2-3; tentatively, D is TRBD1 (6 bases). V was trimmed by 4 bases and J by 4 bases, leaving 15 bases between them. This CDR3 region has 15 residues. Germline loops: CDR1 SGHNT, CDR2 YENEEA.

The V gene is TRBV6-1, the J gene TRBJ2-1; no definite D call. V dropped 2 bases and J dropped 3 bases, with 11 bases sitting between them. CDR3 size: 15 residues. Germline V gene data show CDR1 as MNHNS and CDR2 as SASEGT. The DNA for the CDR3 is TGTGCCAGCAGTGAATTGGCACAAATCTACAATGAGCAGTTCTTC. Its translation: CASSELAQIYNEQFF.

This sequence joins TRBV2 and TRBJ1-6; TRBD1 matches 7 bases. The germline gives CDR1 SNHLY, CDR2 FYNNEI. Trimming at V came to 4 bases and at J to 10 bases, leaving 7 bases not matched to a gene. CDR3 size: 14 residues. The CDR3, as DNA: TGTGCCAGCAGTGCCGGGACAGAACTATCACCCCTCCACTTT. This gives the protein CASSAGTELSPLHF.

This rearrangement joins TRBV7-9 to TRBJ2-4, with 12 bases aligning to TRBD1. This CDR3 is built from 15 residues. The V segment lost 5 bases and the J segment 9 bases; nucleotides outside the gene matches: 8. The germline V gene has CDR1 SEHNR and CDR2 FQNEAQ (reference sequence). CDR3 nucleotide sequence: TGTGCCAGCAGCCCCCCGGGACAGGGGGCTCTCATTCAGTACTTC. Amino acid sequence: CASSPPGQGALIQYF.

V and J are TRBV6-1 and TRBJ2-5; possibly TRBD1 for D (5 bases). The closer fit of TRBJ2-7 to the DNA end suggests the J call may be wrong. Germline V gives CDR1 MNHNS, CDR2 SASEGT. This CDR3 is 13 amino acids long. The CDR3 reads CASSESRVNEQYF. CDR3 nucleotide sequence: TGTGCCAGCAGTGAATCCAGGGTCAACGAGCAGTACTTC.

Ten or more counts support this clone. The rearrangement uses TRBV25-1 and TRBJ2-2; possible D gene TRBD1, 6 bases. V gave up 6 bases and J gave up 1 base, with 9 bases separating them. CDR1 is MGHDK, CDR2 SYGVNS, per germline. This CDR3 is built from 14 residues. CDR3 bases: TGTGCCAGCAGATCAGGGGAGAACACCGGGGAGCTGTTTTTT. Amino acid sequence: CASRSGENTGELFF.

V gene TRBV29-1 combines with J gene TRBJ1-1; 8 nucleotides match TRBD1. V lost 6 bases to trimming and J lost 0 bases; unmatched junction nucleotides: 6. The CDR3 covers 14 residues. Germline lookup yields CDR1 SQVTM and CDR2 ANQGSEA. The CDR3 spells CSVKPGQVNTEAFF. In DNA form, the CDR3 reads TGCAGCGTAAAACCGGGACAGGTGAACACTGAAGCTTTCTTT.

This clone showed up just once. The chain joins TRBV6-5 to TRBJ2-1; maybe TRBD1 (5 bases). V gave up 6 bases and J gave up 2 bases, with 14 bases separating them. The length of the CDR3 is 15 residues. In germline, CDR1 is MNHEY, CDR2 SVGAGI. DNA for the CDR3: TGTGCCAGCAGGCCCCCAGGGTCCGCCTACAATGAGCAGTTCTTC. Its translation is CASRPPGSAYNEQFF.